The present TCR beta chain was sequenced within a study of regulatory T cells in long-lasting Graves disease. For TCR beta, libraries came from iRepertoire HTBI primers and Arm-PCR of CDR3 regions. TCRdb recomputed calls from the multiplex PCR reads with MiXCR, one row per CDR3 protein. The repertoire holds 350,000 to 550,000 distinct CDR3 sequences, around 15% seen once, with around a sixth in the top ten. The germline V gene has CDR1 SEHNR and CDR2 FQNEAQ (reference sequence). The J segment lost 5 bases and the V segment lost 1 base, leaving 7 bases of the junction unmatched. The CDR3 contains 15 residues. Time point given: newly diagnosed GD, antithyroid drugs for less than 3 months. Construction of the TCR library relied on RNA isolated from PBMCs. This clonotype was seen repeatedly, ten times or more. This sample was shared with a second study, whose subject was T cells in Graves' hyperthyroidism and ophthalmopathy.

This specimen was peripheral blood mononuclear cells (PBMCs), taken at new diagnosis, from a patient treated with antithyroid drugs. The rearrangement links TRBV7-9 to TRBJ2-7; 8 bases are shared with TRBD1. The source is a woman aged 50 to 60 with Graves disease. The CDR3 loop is CASSLGWTGSDEQYF. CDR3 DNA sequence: TGTGCCAGCAGCTTAGGGTGGACAGGGTCGGACGAGCAGTACTTC.